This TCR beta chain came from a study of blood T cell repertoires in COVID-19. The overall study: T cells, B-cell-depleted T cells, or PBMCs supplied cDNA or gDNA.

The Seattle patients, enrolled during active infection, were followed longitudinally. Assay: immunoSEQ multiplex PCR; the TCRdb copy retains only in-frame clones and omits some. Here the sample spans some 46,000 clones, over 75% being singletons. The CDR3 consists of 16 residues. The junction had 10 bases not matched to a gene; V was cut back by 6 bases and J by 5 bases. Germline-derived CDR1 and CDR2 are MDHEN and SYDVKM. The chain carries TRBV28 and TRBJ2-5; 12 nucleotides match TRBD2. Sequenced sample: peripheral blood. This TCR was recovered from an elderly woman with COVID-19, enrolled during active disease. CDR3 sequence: CASSGWTSGTDETQYF. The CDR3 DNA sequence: TGTGCCAGCAGCGGTTGGACTAGCGGGACGGATGAGACCCAGTACTTC.